Each of the 14 T cell receptor beta chains below was sequenced from the same sample in a study of Graves' ophthalmopathy and Graves' hyperthyroidism. Amplified TCR beta CDR3 regions were obtained using RNA transcripts as template. RT-PCR was first run with HTBI primers, then multiplex PCR in a second round. Each CDR3 protein gets one entry after TCRdb re-called the multiplex PCR reads with MiXCR. The sample contains 500,000 to 700,000 distinct CDR3 sequences, approximately 22% of which appear only once. Sequenced: peripheral blood. The receptor source for this set is a woman under 30 with stable Graves' hyperthyroidism. Some clones in this sample may be carry-over from other donors' samples.

The rearrangement uses TRBV11-1 and TRBJ2-2; D is uncertain. Germline loops: CDR1 SGHAT, CDR2 FQDESV (reference sequence). V was cut by 4 bases and J by 7 bases, with 22 bases left in between. The CDR3 loop spans 17 amino acids. The CDR3 region has the DNA TGTGCCAGCAGCTCCCCGCGGCTCCCTCAACCCGTCGGGGAGCTGTTTTTT. It translates to CASSSPRLPQPVGELFF.

This rearrangement joins TRBV27 to TRBJ2-7; unclear D gene. V gave up 5 bases and J gave up 1 base, with 15 bases separating them. Germline assignment: CDR1 MNHEY and CDR2 SMNVEV (reference sequence). The CDR3 length is 15 residues. The CDR3 coding sequence is TGTGCCAGCAGTGACCCACGCGGACGGTCCTACGAGCAGTACTTC. Protein sequence: CASSDPRGRSYEQYF.

The chain recombines TRBV6-2 or TRBV6-3 with TRBJ1-1; D perhaps matches TRBD1 (6 bases). The CDR3 sequence is 16 residues long. V was shortened by 2 bases and J by 0 bases, with 13 bases between the two germline ends. Looked up from germline, CDR1 is MNHEY and CDR2 is SVGEGT. DNA of the CDR3: TGTGCCAGCAGTTACCCAGGACAGAGAATGAACACTGAAGCTTTCTTT. Translation gives CASSYPGQRMNTEAFF.

The chain links TRBV7-1 to TRBJ2-6; D may be TRBD1 (5 bases). TRBV7-1 is known as an ORF, though its function is uncertain. The CDR3 spans 19 residues. Deletions cut 5 bases from V and 1 base from J, with 21 bases between. Here the CDR3 reads CASSVWGRAHLSGANVLTF. The CDR3 coding sequence is TGTGCCAGCAGCGTCTGGGGCAGGGCCCATCTTTCTGGGGCCAACGTCCTGACTTTC.

This clonotype was found many times. An end of the junction does not agree with germline; a read error may underlie this. The chain is built from TRBV12-3 or TRBV12-4 and TRBJ1-3, with D perhaps TRBD1 (5 bases). This CDR3 spans 11 amino acids. CDR3 protein: CAGSQGDTIYF. The CDR3 DNA sequence: TGTGCCGGCAGCCAAGGGGACACCATATATTTT.

The V and J genes are TRBV11-2 and TRBJ2-7; 8 positions agree with TRBD2. Germline CDR1 is SGHAT and CDR2 is FQNNGV. This CDR3 is 15 amino acids long. V gave up 0 bases and J gave up 6 bases; unmatched junction bases: 7. For the CDR3, the DNA is TGTGCCAGCAGCTTAGAGGGACTAGGAGGGCGCGAGCAGTACTTC. It encodes CASSLEGLGGREQYF.

Many counts were recorded for this clonotype. V gene TRBV6-1 combines with J gene TRBJ2-5; weak D call: TRBD2 (6 bases). V was pared by 5 bases and J by 4 bases, with 11 bases between. Germline CDR1 is MNHNS and CDR2 is SASEGT. This CDR3 comprises 13 residues. CDR3 coding DNA: TGTGCCAGCAGTCGGGACTTTTTAGAGACCCAGTACTTC. It is translated as CASSRDFLETQYF.

In this sample, this clonotype turned up a few times. The CDR3 coding sequence is TGTGCCACCCTAGGGGTGAACACTGAAGCTTTCTTT. It is translated as CATLGVNTEAFF. The chain employs TRBV6-1 and TRBJ1-1; TRBD1 might be the D (5 bases). Germline CDR1 is MNHNS and CDR2 is SASEGT. Trimming pared 10 bases from V and 0 bases from J, leaving 9 bases between. The CDR3 is 12 amino acids.

This clonotype was picked up many times. The V call is TRBV30, the J call TRBJ1-6; D is uncertain. The germline V gene has CDR1 GTSNPN and CDR2 SVGIG (reference sequence). This CDR3 region has 12 residues. V shed 0 bases and J shed 17 bases, with 14 bases lying between them. DNA of the CDR3: TGTGCCTGGAGTGTGCTCGCGAGCGGCGTCCACTTT. Encoded protein: CAWSVLASGVHF.

This clonotype was seen more than once but under ten times. The chain recombines TRBV20-1 with TRBJ2-2; 10 bases align to TRBD2. V lost 5 bases, J lost 4 bases, and 4 bases stayed unmatched. CDR3 length: 14 residues. The germline V gene has CDR1 DFQATT and CDR2 SNEGSKA (reference sequence). CDR3 sequence: CSAPSGGGTGELFF. The CDR3 coding sequence is TGCAGTGCTCCTAGCGGGGGTGGCACCGGGGAGCTGTTTTTT.

V gene TRBV28 combines with J gene TRBJ2-7; the D gene is possibly TRBD1 (6 bases). Deletions cut 3 bases from V and 2 bases from J, with 26 bases between. The length of the CDR3 is 19 residues. Germline assignment: CDR1 MDHEN and CDR2 SYDVKM. CDR3 in amino acids: CASSFRRLGQTRTPYEQYF. CDR3 coding DNA: TGTGCCAGCAGTTTCCGACGGTTAGGACAGACCAGAACCCCCTACGAGCAGTACTTC.

Comments on this clonotype: One end of the junction is discordant with germline, which a read error may explain. DNA of the CDR3: TGTGCCAGCAGCCCCAGGGAGAGGCCCAACGAGCAATACTTC. Residues: CASSPRERPNEQYF. The chain carries TRBV7-9 and TRBJ2-7; D is perhaps TRBD1 or TRBD2 (5 bases each). The CDR3 extends over 14 amino acids. Germline V lookup: CDR1 SEHNR, CDR2 FQNEAQ (reference sequence).

The chain couples TRBV7-2 to TRBJ1-6; a possible D gene is TRBD1 (6 bases). V was pared by 1 base and J by 11 bases, with 15 bases between. Germline V gene sequence: CDR1 SGHTA, CDR2 FQGNSA. The length of the CDR3 is 15 residues. The CDR3 nucleotides read TGTGCCAGCAGCTTAGTAGCTGGGGGCTTCACACCCCTCCACTTT. Protein: CASSLVAGGFTPLHF.

Ten or more counts support this clonotype. The V and J genes are TRBV6-5 and TRBJ2-7, with TRBD2 matching over 12 bases. This CDR3 comprises 13 residues. CDR1 is MNHEY and CDR2 is SVGAGI in the germline V gene. J was trimmed by 7 bases and V by 8 bases; bases with no gene match: 6. Here the CDR3 reads CASQTSGSGEQYF. The CDR3 DNA sequence: TGTGCCAGCCAGACTAGCGGGAGTGGAGAGCAGTACTTC.